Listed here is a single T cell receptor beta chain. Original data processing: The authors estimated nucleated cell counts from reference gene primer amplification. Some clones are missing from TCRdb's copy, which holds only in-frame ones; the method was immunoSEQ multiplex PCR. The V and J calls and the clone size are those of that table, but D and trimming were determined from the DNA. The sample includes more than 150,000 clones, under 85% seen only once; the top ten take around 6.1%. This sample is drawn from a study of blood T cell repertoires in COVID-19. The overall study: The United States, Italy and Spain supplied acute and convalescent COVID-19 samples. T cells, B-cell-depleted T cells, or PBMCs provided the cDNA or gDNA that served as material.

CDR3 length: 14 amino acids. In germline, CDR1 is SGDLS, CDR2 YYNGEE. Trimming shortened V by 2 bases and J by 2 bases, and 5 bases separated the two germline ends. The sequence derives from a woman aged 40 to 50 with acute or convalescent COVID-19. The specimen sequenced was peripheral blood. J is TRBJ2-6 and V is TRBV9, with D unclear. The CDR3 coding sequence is TGTGCCAGCAGCGTTGGCCCTGGGGCCAACGTCCTGACTTTC. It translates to CASSVGPGANVLTF.